This TCR beta chain stems from a study of blood T cell repertoires in COVID-19. Study overall: Sites across the United States, Italy and Spain contributed samples from acute and convalescent COVID-19. The analysed material was cDNA or gDNA that came from T cells, B-cell-depleted T cells, or PBMCs.

This clone was counted a few times. The CDR3 covers 14 residues. Trimming at V came to 7 bases and at J to 7 bases, leaving 9 bases not matched to a gene. Germline CDR1 reads MRHNA; CDR2 reads SNTAGT. Original analysis: Nucleated cell counts were estimated from reference gene primer amplification. Here immunoSEQ multiplex PCR was the method, and the copy in TCRdb shows in-frame clones only, minus some. D and trimming were read from the DNA, whereas the V and J calls and clone size are those reported in that table. Among approximately 90,000 clones listed, 89% were seen once. The TCR sequence derives from a woman in her 70s with acute or convalescent COVID-19. Source material: peripheral blood. V usage is TRBV6-4 and J usage is TRBJ2-1; 8 nucleotides line up with TRBD1. The DNA for the CDR3 is TGTGCCAGCAATACAGGACAGGGTAGAAATGAGCAGTTCTTC. This sequence encodes CASNTGQGRNEQFF.